This T cell receptor beta chain was sequenced in a study of CD8+CD57+ T cells in acquired aplastic anemia (dated by TCRdb to the late 2010s). Concerning the study at large: On average, sorted CD4+ and CD8+ cells yielded approximately 3 ug of extracted DNA, with a range of roughly 0.18 to 30 ug. Mean read counts for healthy donor samples were approximately 10 million for CD4+ cells and roughly 12 million for CD8+ cells. General findings and caveats noted by the study authors: Patients and healthy controls showed no significant difference in CD8+ Simpson's diversity (P=0.060). Although roughly 29 CD8+ CDR3 sequences were shared by patients and controls, these sequences appeared highly expressed in patients and within the immunodominant clones of patients.

Profiling of TCR beta VDJ combinations and CDR3 sequences used genomic DNA as the template. An Illumina HiSeq 2000 was the platform used for TCR repertoire sequencing. Under the source paper's analysis protocol: TRBV/TRBJ rearrangement plots, CDR3 size and DJ length profiles, and Simpson's diversity index were used to assess repertoires. The immunodominant clone was defined as the most abundant DNA sequence in deep sequencing data. CDR3 amino acid sequences were screened for sharing across subjects and compared with published repertoires and the VDJdb database. TCRdb passed the public sequencing reads through fastp at Q25 and MiXCR, retaining productive beta sequences. For every CDR3 protein sequence, its rows merge into one entry that carries the most common genes and DNA. These V and J calls derive from TCRdb rather than the authors' analysis. The sample includes about 200,000 distinct CDR3 sequences, with roughly 35% observed a single time. 1.1% of the sample goes to the ten largest clones.

This clonotype was detected ten times or more. Its antigen is not yet known. No much larger clone is present one base from it, and per-base qualities are unavailable. In the study, sorted CD4+ and CD8+ blood T cells from patients with severe aplastic anemia and from healthy subjects underwent deep sequencing of TCR repertoires. Ficoll-Paque density gradient centrifugation was used to isolate peripheral blood mononuclear cells. Before DNA extraction, CD4+ and CD8+ T cells were sorted by FACS or by magnetic beads. The sequenced sample consisted of sorted CD4+, CD8+, or CD8+CD57+ T cells (not recorded which) from PBMCs. This TCR was sampled from a human donor in good health, serving as a control.

The nucleotide sequence reads TGTGCCAGCAGTTTTAAAGACAGGGAAGCTTTCTTT. Its protein product is CASSFKDREAFF. The sequence links TRBV12-3 or TRBV12-4 to TRBJ1-1; a weak D assignment points to TRBD1 (6 bases agree). From the cysteine through the phenylalanine, the CDR3 covers 12 amino acids. The kept DNA is CDR3 alone, 36 bases in frame from the first base. The V and J ends are trimmed by 3 bases and 8 bases, leaving 10 bases between them.